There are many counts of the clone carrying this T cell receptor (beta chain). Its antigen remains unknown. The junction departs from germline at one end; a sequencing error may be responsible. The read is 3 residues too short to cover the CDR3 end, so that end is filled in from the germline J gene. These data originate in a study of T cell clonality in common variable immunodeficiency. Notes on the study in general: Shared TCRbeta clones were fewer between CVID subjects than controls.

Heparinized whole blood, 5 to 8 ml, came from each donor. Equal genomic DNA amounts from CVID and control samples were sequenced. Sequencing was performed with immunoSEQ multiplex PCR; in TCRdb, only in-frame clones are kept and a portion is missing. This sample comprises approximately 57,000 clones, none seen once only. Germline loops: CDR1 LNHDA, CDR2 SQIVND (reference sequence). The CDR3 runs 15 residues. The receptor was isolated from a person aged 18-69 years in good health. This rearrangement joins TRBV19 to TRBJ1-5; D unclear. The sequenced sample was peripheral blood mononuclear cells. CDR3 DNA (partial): TGTGCCAGTAGTCTAGACGGTTATAGCAATCAGCCC. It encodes CASSLDGYSNQP. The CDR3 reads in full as CASSLDGYSNQPQHF.